The present T cell receptor (beta chain) was sequenced within a study of cytomegalovirus exposure and HLA in healthy donors. Turning to this clone: Its antigen is not known.

General study points: Later analysis identified a missense DCLRE1C variant that was linked to TCR beta V- and J-gene trimming. The later analysis indicated that the majority of CMV-associated TCR beta chains appeared HLA-restricted. TCR beta sequences numbering around 15,000 were associated with HLA alleles at 0.05 false discovery rate in a later analysis.

PCR was performed using 60 Vbeta and 13 Jbeta primers. The data were produced by immunoSEQ multiplex PCR, yet TCRdb's version contains in-frame clones alone and is incomplete. The sample holds roughly 150,000 clones; 64% are singletons and the top ten take less than 3.5%. Whereas donors were nominally healthy upon sampling, unrecorded immune exposures were probable. Germline CDR1 reads MNHEY; CDR2 reads SVGAGI. V dropped 2 bases and J dropped 7 bases, with 15 bases sitting between them. The CDR3 covers 15 residues. The sample was PBMCs. This TCR derives from a woman under 40 in good health and CMV-seropositive. The chain joins TRBV6-5 to TRBJ1-5, with a tentative D call TRBD1 (6 bases). CDR3 sequence: CASSYLGGADQPQHF. DNA for the CDR3: TGTGCCAGCAGTTACCTTGGGGGGGCGGACCAGCCCCAGCATTTT.